Listed below are T cell receptor beta chains from one sample, sequenced in a study of blood T cell repertoires in COVID-19. Sequencing was performed with immunoSEQ multiplex PCR; in TCRdb, only in-frame clones are kept and a portion is missing. The sample lists 400,000 or so clones, 89% occurring once. Sequences were obtained from peripheral blood. The receptors derive from a woman in her thirties or forties with COVID-19, enrolled during active disease. CDR3s include the opening cysteine and the closing phenylalanine or tryptophan.

V: TRBV12-5
CDR3: CASGSGLAGGGVSIGELFF

V: TRBV7-2
CDR3: CASSSSGALYGYTF

V: TRBV28
CDR3: CASSMGDSDQPQHF

V: TRBV27
CDR3: CASSPRDRGNTIYF

V: TRBV18
CDR3: CASSLLHTTGTGGGGQPQHF

V: TRBV13
CDR3: CASSLARGSYEQYF

V: TRBV3-1/TRBV3-2
CDR3: CASRHSGANTEAFF

V: TRBV6-6
CDR3: CASSPRGLWGGSLWDTQYF

V: TRBV4-3
CDR3: CASSLALVGAGELFF

V: TRBV5-1
CDR3: CASSLASGDTEAFF

V: TRBV7-3
CDR3: CASSVAQPGLAGFGDTQYF

V: TRBV13
CDR3: CASSLGGQGGYGYTF

V: TRBV28
CDR3: CASTGADSFFGYTF

V: TRBV7-9
CDR3: CASSSTRQGARSNQPQHF

V: TRBV6-5
CDR3: CASSYGRALPNSPLHF

V: TRBV27
CDR3: CASSLSRGTQRTEQYF

V: TRBV2
CDR3: CASSPYNEQFF

V: TRBV5-1
CDR3: CASRYDSNTEAFF

V: TRBV28
CDR3: CASEEQINSPLHF

V: TRBV27
CDR3: CASSSSSGRGYTF

V: TRBV7-2
CDR3: CASSFSATGGQETQYF

V: TRBV12-3/TRBV12-4
CDR3: CASSLRRRETQYF

V: TRBV6-2/TRBV6-3
CDR3: CASSPTSSYNEQFF

V: TRBV6-5
CDR3: CASSYSRVNTEAFF

V: TRBV3-1/TRBV3-2
CDR3: CASSPPYQYEGGYTF

V: TRBV6-5
CDR3: CASSYSMAGTGGYTF

V: TRBV19
CDR3: CASSNLNYGYTF

V: TRBV28
CDR3: CASSLRQGPNYGYTF

V: TRBV4-3
CDR3: CASSPFGEYGYTF

V: TRBV7-9
CDR3: CASSPYPRGTYEQYF

V: TRBV28
CDR3: CASSWGQGDNQPQHF

V: TRBV6-5
CDR3: CASRTGNEKLFF

V: TRBV4-3
CDR3: CASSPGGQGVTGELFF

V: TRBV30
CDR3: CAWSSRAGGDQPQHF

V: TRBV19
CDR3: CASSMSRGPQPQHF

V: TRBV4-3
CDR3: CASSQELGLPTYEQYF

V: TRBV27
CDR3: CATYSGRDTGELFF

V: TRBV5-1
CDR3: CASSFSPSGGYNEKLFF

V: TRBV27
CDR3: CASSLQGPGGYTF